This TCR beta chain was profiled in a study of identical twins. Via MiXCR, TCRdb re-called the 5' RACE reads, giving one row per CDR3 protein. The sample holds roughly 1.6 million distinct CDR3 sequences, more than 30% seen once. Both ends counted, the CDR3 spans 16 residues. The germline V gene has CDR1 DFQATT and CDR2 SNEGSKA (reference sequence). Study-level results: Invariant populations such as MAIT and iNKT cells could partly muddle zero-insertion analyses.

On this clonotype: Its antigen is unidentified. The DNA is left out, because the CDR3 cannot be placed on it with certainty; the CDR3 is given as TCRdb lists it.

J is TRBJ1-2 and V is TRBV20-1; TRBD1, as called in the table, went unchecked against the DNA. This receptor was taken from a newborn girl in good health. Source material: cord blood. The CDR3 loop is CSARDWGTGANYGCTF.